This TCR beta chain was recorded in a study of cytomegalovirus exposure and HLA in healthy donors (dated by TCRdb to 2016 to 2017). Regarding the complete study: An earlier analysis of about 530 of the donors reported about 300 Gb of sequence data and 117 million unique TCR beta sequences obtained from roughly 170 million T cells. Among a few hundred genotyped donors of the cohort, an average of about 240,000 unique TCR beta nucleotide sequences were sequenced per donor, roughly 18% of them non-productive. About 5 DR-DQ haplotypes were handled as single units for association and clustering, since linkage in the cohort was strong. The number of donors typed differed by locus, with roughly 620-630 for A, B, C, DRB1 and DQB1, 522 for DQA1, 606 for DPA1, and some 440 for DPB1. About 310 gigabases of sequencing data and tens of millions of unique TCR sequences were included in an early release covering about 600 HLA-typed donors. The study used immunosequencing to profile the T cell repertoires of under 700 subjects and linked those repertoires to cytomegalovirus serostatus. High-throughput TCR immunosequencing, statistical association of individual TCRs with disease status, and machine learning were combined to predict cytomegalovirus infection status. Of the 300 to 400 genotyped donors, about 80% fell in the genetic ancestry cluster associated with self-reported Caucasian donors. In addition to the first cohort of 666 subjects, a separate validation cohort of around 110 different subjects was used. Genome-wide SNP genotypes for about 65% of the roughly 670 donors were used in a later genetic analysis, which treated that subset as a discovery cohort. Both class I and class II loci were covered by HLA typing, at four-digit resolution. To study patterns of TCR occurrence, a later analysis re-analyzed previously published TCR beta repertoires from around 700 donors and added high-resolution HLA genotyping. In the later analysis, no new phenotypic data were used to find candidate immune exposures; instead, reliance was placed on TCR beta sequences and their occurrence across donors. Donor age, sex, ethnicity and CMV serostatus were compiled alongside the repertoire data. All discovery cohort repertoires had been generated using a single sequencing platform. The study was designed to test whether signatures of past pathogen exposure could be identified by cataloging public T cell receptors. An earlier analysis of several hundred of the donors used high-throughput TCR beta sequencing to judge whether each TCR beta V gene segment behaved as functional or pseudogenic.

The cohort consisted of approximately 670 healthy bone marrow donors. At the time of sampling, every cohort member was nominally healthy, though immune exposures that went unrecorded were likely present. The donor was CMV seronegative and was included in the group of 352 seronegative cohort members. A peripheral blood sample was provided by each donor, and peripheral blood mononuclear cells were used for TCR beta sequencing. Genomic DNA was extracted from the blood cell samples with the Qiagen DNeasy Blood Extraction Kit. On this clone itself: What this receptor recognizes is not known. No base quality information exists; no much larger clone differs at one position.

Library preparation employed the immunoSEQ multiplex PCR assay. For the multiplex PCR, a mixture combining 60 forward primers for TCR Vbeta segments and 13 reverse primers for TCR Jbeta segments was used. A multiplex PCR assay on genomic DNA amplified the CDR3 region of rearranged TCR beta genes. The amplified TCR beta libraries were sequenced on the Illumina HiSeq System as 87-base-pair reads. On the authors' methods: Across the 500 to 700 repertoires, a later analysis counted around 80 million unique TCR beta chains, around 10 million of which were shared by at least two donors. A nearest-neighbor algorithm error-corrected the raw reads and collapsed the reads into unique sequences, merging closely related sequences to remove PCR and sequencing errors. Alignment of CDR3 sequences to IMGT reference sequences was used to assign V, D and J gene segments. For a sequence to be retained, at least a six-nucleotide match to both a V gene segment and a J gene segment was required. A rearrangement was called productive if the CDR3 had no stop codons and remained in frame with V and J, and every other rearrangement was called non-productive. Following IMGT convention, CDR3 was defined as the stretch from the second conserved V-encoded cysteine up to the conserved J-encoded phenylalanine. The earlier analysis of 500 to 750 of the donors excluded any sequence lacking an unambiguous match to a single V gene segment. An earlier analysis of over 450 of the donors classified V segments as functional when productive rearrangements were above 56.7% and as segregating when the standard deviation between donors was above 5%. A statistical classification framework was built to diagnose cytomegalovirus status from the catalog of TCR beta chain sequences. In a later analysis, V and J genes were assigned by comparing TCR nucleotide sequences against IMGT/GENE-DB human TR gene sequences. Using the TCRdist pipeline, a later analysis assigned CDR3 sequences along with most-parsimonious VDJ recombination scenarios. A later analysis defined each TCR beta chain by its CDR3 amino acid sequence plus V-gene family, and excluded reads lacking a unique V-gene family. A later analysis removed 450 to 600 highly shared, low-generation-probability nucleotide sequences to deal with suspected cross-contamination and a sequencing artifact. In a later analysis, a clonal expansion index was calculated for each public chain from normalized within-repertoire ranks of inferred template counts. A later analysis computed generation probabilities with a VDJ recombination model fitted to out-of-frame rearrangements, and checked the results against IGoR. In a later analysis, TCR-TCR, TCR-HLA and TCR-CMV co-occurrence was scored with hypergeometric tests, and a repertoire-size bias correction was applied to TCR pairs. False discovery rates were estimated in a later analysis by permuting HLA or CMV assignments 20 times. In a later analysis, co-occurring TCRs were grouped with DBSCAN, and TCRdist sequence similarity was added when clustering was performed within HLA-allele-positive subsets. Repertoires with fewer than 30,000 or more than 120,000 public chains, plus five repertoires with anomalous nucleotide sharing, were excluded from co-occurrence clustering. The table was pulled from immuneACCESS by TCRdb, which kept in-frame rearrangements only. Such tables lose some clones; where checked, under half of the loss comes from unresolved V genes, and the rest has no known cause. V and J calls and clone size are those listed in that table; D and trimming were worked out from the DNA. This sample is represented by about 140,000 clones; more than 70% of them were singletons. The leading ten clones occupy 2% to 2.5% of the sample.

Broader findings and caveats from the paper: A total of fewer than 200 TCR beta chains were listed by the study as associated with cytomegalovirus. Because HLA typing was missing for some donors at each locus, association tests included only the typed subset. At a false discovery rate of 0.05, a later analysis linked 16,951 TCR beta sequences to specific HLA alleles. A later analysis found that TCR association rates varied across HLA loci, with DRB1 alleles showing the most associated TCRs and HLA-C alleles the fewest. A further reported finding was that TCR beta sequences accurately predicted the HLA-A and HLA-B alleles for most subjects in the first cohort. Some IMGT-functional V segments, including TRBV6-2 and TRBV6-3, could not be told apart with the 87-base-pair reads, so those segments were excluded. In a later genetic analysis, fewer N-insertions in productive TCRs were reported among donors in an Asian-associated ancestry cluster than the roughly 640-donor mean. Strong co-occurrence of HLA alleles, especially DR and DQ, made assigning TCR associations to individual alleles difficult. A later analysis reported that several top co-occurrence clusters appeared linked to parvovirus B19, influenza, CMV and Epstein-Barr virus. Presence/absence analyses assumed roughly uniform sequencing depth across donors, an assumption that may not hold. In a later analysis, most CMV-associated TCR beta chains were found to appear HLA-restricted, with HLA associations seemingly driven largely by CMV exposure. Only TCR beta chains were sequenced in this cohort, and the absence of alpha or paired-chain data limited detectable features. According to the authors, the approach could potentially be generalized to other disease states and immunological phenotypes. Across donors, most TCR sequences were observed very rarely, whereas some public TCRs were present in many individuals. In vitro tests confirmed that a few of the cytomegalovirus-associated TCR beta chains recognize cytomegalovirus antigens. Seventeen rarely observed V segments, including chromosome 9 orphons, were excluded from the earlier analysis of 550 to 700 of the donors because counts were too low. The classifier was reported to diagnose cytomegalovirus status with high specificity and sensitivity in both the original and validation cohorts. Compared with equally common non-associated chains, HLA-associated TCR beta chains in a later analysis were more clonally expanded and had lower generation probabilities. A later genetic analysis associated a missense DCLRE1C variant with V-gene and J-gene trimming of TCR beta chains, and an independent cohort replicated the association. The sequencing pipeline was judged likely to have produced a cluster of highly shared sequence variants as a technical artifact. The only immune exposure information available for the cohort was CMV serostatus. Correlated functional status among segregating V segments might reflect linkage disequilibrium, but an unknown experimental factor could not be ruled out. An earlier analysis of several hundred of the donors showed that most TCR beta V segments appeared in productive rearrangements either about 87% or about 30% of the time, which broadly matched IMGT annotations.

Clipping removes 4 bases from V and 6 bases from J, with 11 as the unmatched junction base count. Taken from the germline V gene (reference sequence), the CDR1 and CDR2 loops are SGHNT and YYREEE. The CDR3 holds 15 amino acids from the cysteine to the phenylalanine. Of all the DNA, just the CDR3 is kept, 45 bases in frame from base 1. The chain joins TRBV5-4 to TRBJ1-2, and 8 junctional nucleotides match TRBD1. Sequencing was carried out using PBMCs. This receptor was taken from a man aged 30 to 39 in good health and CMV-seronegative. In nucleotide form, the sequence is TGTGCCAGCAGCCGAGGACAGGGCCCGGGGGATGGCTACACCTTC. Its amino acids are CASSRGQGPGDGYTF.